The clone carrying this TCR beta chain occurred a few times. This entry comes from a study of blood T cell repertoires in COVID-19. Study-level background: Specimens from acute and convalescent COVID-19 originated in the United States, Italy and Spain.

Original processing methods: Estimated nucleated cell counts came from reference gene primer amplification. TCRdb's table, derived via immunoSEQ multiplex PCR, lists solely in-frame clones and lacks some. V and J calls and clone size are copied from that table; D and trimming were computed from the DNA. The sample yields some 190,000 clones, 75% to 90% seen once. V dropped 4 bases and J dropped 2 bases, with 12 bases sitting between them. This CDR3 is built from 15 residues. The germline V gene encodes CDR1 GTSNPN and CDR2 SVGIG (reference sequence). Material: peripheral blood. The clonotype was recovered from a man in his 60s with acute or convalescent COVID-19. J is TRBJ2-6 and V is TRBV30; tentatively, D is TRBD1 (6 bases). The CDR3 is CAWNQGGAGANVLTF. The CDR3 region has the DNA TGTGCCTGGAATCAAGGGGGTGCTGGGGCCAACGTCCTGACTTTC.